The 23 T cell receptor beta chains below were found in one sample sequenced in a study of human T cells and chemical hapten exposure (dated by TCRdb to the early 2020s). Total RNA was isolated from unfractionated whole blood collected in Tempus Blood RNA tubes. The library was built by means of 5' RACE. Sequencing instrument: Illumina MiSeq. TCRdb reprocessing: public reads trimmed at Q25 with fastp, clones called with MiXCR, in-frame beta chains kept. Rows are combined by CDR3 protein, so each entry shows the most common genes and DNA. The sample table contains about 81,000 distinct CDR3 sequences; only one count was recorded for 15% to 20% of them. In total, the top ten clones hold under 7.5% of the sample. These receptors were collected from a female donor in good health.

V gene TRBV12-3 or TRBV12-4 combines with J gene TRBJ1-2; possible D gene TRBD1, 6 bases. Trimming pared 6 bases from V and 2 bases from J, leaving 16 bases between. CDR3 length: 15 residues. CDR3 nucleotide sequence: TGTGCCAGCAGCCTGACGGGGGGGCTAAACTATGGCTACACCTTC. This sequence encodes CASSLTGGLNYGYTF.

This clonotype was found many times. This chain uses TRBV10-3 with TRBJ2-3, with 10 positions matching TRBD2. Germline V gene sequence: CDR1 ENHRY, CDR2 SYGVKD. The J segment lost 5 bases and the V segment lost 8 bases, leaving 4 bases of the junction unmatched. The CDR3 covers 13 residues. The CDR3 sequence is CAIQAGGQDTQYF. CDR3 nucleotides: TGTGCCATCCAAGCGGGGGGGCAAGATACGCAGTATTTT.

The chain has TRBV3-1 and TRBJ2-1; 12 nucleotides match TRBD2. From germline, CDR1 is LGHDT and CDR2 YNNKEL (reference sequence). After removal of 6 bases from V and 6 bases from J, the junction contained 6 bases not matched to a gene. The CDR3 is made up of 15 amino acids. The CDR3 here is CASRSTSGSFNEQFF. The DNA for the CDR3 is TGTGCCAGCAGGTCGACTAGCGGGAGTTTCAATGAGCAGTTCTTC.

Only a few counts were recorded for this clonotype. The chain carries TRBV7-9 and TRBJ1-1; D gene ambiguous. V was trimmed by 4 bases and J by 5 bases, leaving 11 bases between them. This CDR3 comprises 13 residues. Germline lookup yields CDR1 SEHNR and CDR2 FQNEAQ (reference sequence). CDR3 residues: CASSSQDGTEAFF. DNA of the CDR3: TGTGCCAGCAGCTCGCAAGACGGGACTGAAGCTTTCTTT.

In nucleotides, the CDR3 is TGCGCCAGCCGTCAGCGGGGGGCGGGGGATACGCAGTATTTT. This sequence encodes CASRQRGAGDTQYF. This sequence joins TRBV10-2 and TRBJ2-3, with 9 bases matching TRBD2. Per the germline V gene, CDR1 is WSHSY and CDR2 is SAAADI. The CDR3 has 14 amino acids. Trimming cost V 8 bases and J 6 bases; bases outside gene matches: 9.

A few counts support this clonotype. The chain joins TRBV28 to TRBJ2-7, with TRBD1 matching over 7 bases. Germline CDR1 and CDR2: MDHEN and SYDVKM. This CDR3 contains 13 residues. Trimming cost V 3 bases and J 2 bases; bases outside gene matches: 1. CDR3: CASSLRGPYEQYF. In nucleotides, the CDR3 is TGTGCCAGCAGTTTGAGGGGGCCCTACGAGCAGTACTTC.

This clonotype was recorded a few times. J is TRBJ2-7 and V is TRBV5-6; a weak D match, TRBD1 (6 bases). The V end was cut by 0 bases, the J end by 4 bases, with 11 bases between. Germline V gene lookup returns CDR1 SGHDT and CDR2 YYEEEE. CDR3 length equals 14 residues. In DNA, the CDR3 is TGTGCCAGCAGCTTGGATTATAGGGGGTACGAGCAGTACTTC. Protein: CASSLDYRGYEQYF.

CDR3 nucleotide sequence: TGCGCCAGCAGCTTGGAGGCAGCCGGTAGCGGCTACACCTTC. Protein: CASSLEAAGSGYTF. The chain employs TRBV5-1 and TRBJ1-2; no clear D. Germline CDR1 and CDR2: SGHRS and YFSETQ. The length of the CDR3 is 14 residues. The ends were cut back, 0 bases at V and 8 bases at J, with 14 bases in the middle. Full variable domain (rest looked up from reference TRBV5-1 and TRBJ1-2): KAGVTQTPRYLIKTRGQQVTLSCSPISGHRSVSWYQQTPGQGLQFLFEYFSETQRNKGNFPGRFSGRQFSNSRSEMNVSTLELGDSALYLCASSLEAAGSGYTFGSGTRLTVV.

The chain uses TRBV2 and TRBJ2-5; the match to TRBD2 covers 7 bases. CDR1 is SNHLY and CDR2 is FYNNEI in the germline V gene. V trimming: 4 bases; J trimming: 1 base; junction bases outside the gene matches: 6. CDR3 size: 15 residues. This CDR3 is CASSVMGGSQETQYF. CDR3 sequence (DNA): TGTGCCAGCAGTGTTATGGGGGGGTCCCAAGAGACCCAGTACTTC.

This clonotype appeared a few times. V gene TRBV28 combines with J gene TRBJ2-3; TRBD1 aligns across 9 bases. CDR1 is MDHEN, CDR2 SYDVKM, per germline. CDR3 size: 15 residues. V was pared by 7 bases and J by 5 bases, with 10 bases of the junction left unmatched. The CDR3 DNA reads as TGTGCCAGCAACTCTCCGGGACAGGGTCAAGATACGCAGTATTTT. Amino acid sequence: CASNSPGQGQDTQYF.

V and J are TRBV6-2 or TRBV6-3 and TRBJ1-2, with a weak D call TRBD1 (5 bases). The CDR3 runs to 13 residues. CDR1 and CDR2 (germline): MNHEY, SVGEGT. Trimming removed 0 bases from V and 8 bases from J, with 10 bases in between. The CDR3 region is CASSYSMGQGYTF. CDR3 DNA: TGTGCCAGCAGTTACTCGATGGGGCAAGGCTACACCTTC.

This chain joins TRBV28 and TRBJ1-1; D is ambiguous. The CDR3 covers 12 residues. V was trimmed by 8 bases and J by 4 bases, leaving 11 bases between them. Germline loops: CDR1 MDHEN, CDR2 SYDVKM. The CDR3 DNA reads TGTGCCAGCGGAAAGGCAATCACTGAAGCTTTCTTT. Its translation: CASGKAITEAFF.

V usage is TRBV4-3 and J usage is TRBJ2-3; tentative D call: TRBD1 (5 bases). CDR1 and CDR2 (germline): LGHNA, YSLEER. The germline V and J ends were trimmed by 0 bases and 6 bases, with 10 bases remaining between them. The CDR3 sequence is 14 residues long. Written as DNA, the CDR3 is TGCGCCAGCAGCCAAGATAGGGGTGACGATACGCAGTATTTT. Residues: CASSQDRGDDTQYF.

This chain uses TRBV20-1 with TRBJ2-3, with TRBD2 matching over 13 bases. The trim removed 4 bases at V and 1 base at J, leaving 11 bases unmatched. The length of the CDR3 is 18 residues. Germline lookup yields CDR1 DFQATT and CDR2 SNEGSKA (reference sequence). The CDR3 DNA follows: TGCAGTGCTACGGGACTAGCGGGGTCAGTTTCGGGCACAGATACGCAGTATTTT. Protein product: CSATGLAGSVSGTDTQYF.

The CDR3 here is CASSPRGRGHTGELFF. CDR3 DNA sequence: TGTGCCAGCAGCCCCCGTGGCAGGGGGCACACCGGGGAGCTGTTTTTT. The chain employs TRBV7-9 and TRBJ2-2, with 8 bases fitting TRBD1. CDR1 and CDR2 (germline): SEHNR, FQNEAQ (reference sequence). V shed 5 bases, J shed 3 bases, and the junction held 8 bases outside the gene matches. The CDR3 runs to 16 residues.

This clonotype was detected a few times. The chain has TRBV5-6 and TRBJ2-3; D is perhaps TRBD2 (6 bases). Germline-derived CDR1 and CDR2 are SGHDT and YYEEEE. Deletions cut 2 bases from V and 5 bases from J, with 15 bases between. The CDR3 has 15 residues. CDR3 sequence: CASSFLSGSVDTQYF. The CDR3 DNA reads as TGTGCCAGCAGCTTTCTTAGCGGAAGTGTAGATACGCAGTATTTT.

This clonotype turned up a few times. V and J are TRBV7-9 and TRBJ1-2; D ambiguous. The CDR3 is 13 amino acids. V dropped 5 bases and J dropped 4 bases, with 11 bases sitting between them. CDR1 is SEHNR, CDR2 FQNEAQ, per germline (reference sequence). Written as DNA, the CDR3 is TGTGCCAGCAGCCCAGGTGGACGCTATGGCTACACCTTC. Translated, it gives CASSPGGRYGYTF.

This clonotype showed up just a few times. The rearrangement joins TRBV7-8 to TRBJ2-6, with 7 bases matching TRBD1. The CDR3 is 15 residues long. CDR1 and CDR2 from the germline V gene are SGHVS and FQNEAQ. The V segment lost 3 bases and the J segment 4 bases; nucleotides outside the gene matches: 3. The CDR3 loop reads CASSLTGFGANVLTF. In nucleotides, the CDR3 is TGTGCCAGCAGCTTGACAGGGTTCGGGGCCAACGTCCTGACTTTC.

This rearrangement joins TRBV27 to TRBJ1-4, with 9 nucleotides matching TRBD1. Germline V gives CDR1 MNHEY, CDR2 SMNVEV (reference sequence). V shed 4 bases, J shed 4 bases, and the junction held 4 bases outside the gene matches. The CDR3 consists of 15 residues. CDR3 sequence (DNA): TGTGCCAGCAGTTCCCCGGACAGGGGTAATGAAAAACTGTTTTTT. It codes for CASSSPDRGNEKLFF.

The chain carries TRBV6-6 and TRBJ1-1; D is ambiguous. V gave up 5 bases and J gave up 5 bases, with 9 bases separating them. Germline V lookup: CDR1 MNHNY, CDR2 SVGAGI (reference sequence). The CDR3 loop spans 12 amino acids. The CDR3 protein is CASSPPGTEAFF. Here the CDR3 DNA reads TGTGCCAGCAGTCCCCCGGGGACTGAAGCTTTCTTT.

The gene calls are TRBV7-2 and TRBJ1-1; D is unclear. Germline assignment: CDR1 SGHTA and CDR2 FQGNSA. Trimming took off 6 bases at V and 3 bases at J, with 11 bases between the two ends. The CDR3 has 13 residues. The CDR3 DNA reads as TGTGCCAGCAGATCCATAGATTACACTGAAGCTTTCTTT. This sequence encodes CASRSIDYTEAFF.

This clonotype has just a few counts. This rearrangement joins TRBV13 to TRBJ1-5, with D possibly matching TRBD1 (6 bases). The CDR3 contains 14 residues. Trimming stripped 2 bases from V and 3 bases from J, with 8 bases between. Germline CDR1 is PRHDT and CDR2 is FYEKMQ (reference sequence). CDR3 loop: CASSLSGVNQPQHF. CDR3 in DNA: TGTGCCAGCAGCTTATCAGGGGTCAATCAGCCCCAGCATTTT. Full variable domain (missing parts from reference TRBV13 and TRBJ1-5): AAGVIQSPRHLIKEKRETATLKCYPIPRHDTVYWYQQGPGQDPQFLISFYEKMQSDKGSIPDRFSAQQFSDYHSELNMSSLELGDSALYFCASSLSGVNQPQHFGDGTRLSIL.

The V gene is TRBV28, the J gene TRBJ2-7; D may match TRBD1 or TRBD2 (5 bases each). This CDR3 is built from 15 residues. The V end was cut by 6 bases, the J end by 2 bases, with 17 bases between. CDR1 MDHEN and CDR2 SYDVKM come from the germline V gene. CDR3 nucleotide sequence: TGTGCCAGCAGGGGAGAACAGGAGTTCCCCTACGAGCAGTACTTC. It translates to CASRGEQEFPYEQYF. The whole variable domain, filled in from reference TRBV28 and TRBJ2-7, reads DVKVTQSSRYLVKRTGEKVFLECVQDMDHENMFWYRQDPGLGLRLIYFSYDVKMKEKGDIPEGYSVSREKKERFSLILESASTNQTSMYLCASRGEQEFPYEQYFGPGTRLTVT.